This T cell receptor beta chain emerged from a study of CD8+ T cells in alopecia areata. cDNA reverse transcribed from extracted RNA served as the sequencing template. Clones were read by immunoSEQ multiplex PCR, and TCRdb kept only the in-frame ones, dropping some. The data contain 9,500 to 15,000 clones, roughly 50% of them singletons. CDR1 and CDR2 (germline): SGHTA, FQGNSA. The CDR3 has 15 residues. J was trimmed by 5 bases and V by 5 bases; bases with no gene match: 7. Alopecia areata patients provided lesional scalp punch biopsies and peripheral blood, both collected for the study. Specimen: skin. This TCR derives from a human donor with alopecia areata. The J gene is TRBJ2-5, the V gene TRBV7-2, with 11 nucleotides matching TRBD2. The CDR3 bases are TGTGCCAGCAGCACCGTAGCGGGAGGGGATGAGACCCAGTACTTC. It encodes CASSTVAGGDETQYF.